This passage covers 9 T cell receptor beta chains from one sample sequenced in a study of cytomegalovirus exposure and HLA in healthy donors. Amplification used 60 Vbeta primers and 13 Jbeta primers. TCRdb's copy holds only in-frame clones and misses some; the assay was immunoSEQ multiplex PCR. The repertoire holds about 95,000 clones, with roughly four fifths as singletons. The sequenced sample consisted of PBMCs. The source is a man under 40 in good health and CMV-seropositive.

This sequence joins TRBV6-5 and TRBJ1-4; D is perhaps TRBD1 (6 bases). Germline V gene lookup returns CDR1 MNHEY and CDR2 SVGAGI. The CDR3 is 14 residues long. Trimming took 1 base from V and 5 from J, leaving 8 bases between them. The CDR3 loop is CASSYFQGNEKLFF. The CDR3 nucleotides read TGTGCCAGCAGTTACTTTCAGGGGAATGAAAAACTGTTTTTT.

The J gene is TRBJ2-5, the V gene TRBV5-6, with 7 nucleotides matching TRBD1. V dropped 2 bases and J dropped 1; count of bases not matched to a gene: 5. CDR1 and CDR2 (germline): SGHDT, YYEEEE. The CDR3 runs to 15 residues. This CDR3 reads CASSFPDRAQETQYF. CDR3 bases: TGTGCCAGCAGCTTCCCCGACAGGGCCCAAGAGACCCAGTACTTC.

V and J are TRBV7-9 and TRBJ2-1, with 10 nucleotides matching TRBD2. The CDR3 is 18 residues long. Trimming removed 3 bases from V and 1 base from J; junction bases left unmatched: 9. CDR1 and CDR2 from the germline V gene are SEHNR and FQNEAQ (reference sequence). The CDR3 here is CASSLGLAPRISYNEQFF. The CDR3 nucleotides read TGTGCCAGCAGCTTGGGACTAGCGCCGAGGATATCCTACAATGAGCAGTTCTTC.

The genes are TRBV16 and TRBJ1-3, with 8 bases identical to TRBD1. This CDR3 spans 15 amino acids. After removal of 2 bases from V and 2 bases from J, the junction contained 2 bases not matched to a gene. CDR1 is KGHSY and CDR2 is FQNENV in the germline V gene. CDR3 sequence: CASSQKTGAGNTIYF. The CDR3 bases are TGTGCCAGCAGCCAAAAGACAGGGGCTGGAAACACCATATATTTT.

The chain is built from TRBV7-2 and TRBJ2-7, with 8 bases fitting TRBD1. Germline values: CDR1 SGHTA, CDR2 FQGNSA. The CDR3 extends over 16 amino acids. Germline trimming cut 5 bases from V and 2 bases from J; bases unmatched to any gene: 11. As DNA, the CDR3 is TGTGCCAGCAGCCACGGGACAGGTTGGGTTCCCTACGAGCAGTACTTC. Protein sequence: CASSHGTGWVPYEQYF.

This chain links TRBV11-2 with TRBJ2-5, with 9 positions matching TRBD1. The CDR3 spans 16 residues. V lost 4 bases to trimming and J lost 3 bases; unmatched junction nucleotides: 9. Germline lookup yields CDR1 SGHAT and CDR2 FQNNGV. The CDR3 region has the DNA TGTGCCAGCAGCTCAGTGGGACAGGGAGGTAAAGAGACCCAGTACTTC. As protein: CASSSVGQGGKETQYF.

Notes on this clone: Relative to the germline gene, one junction end is altered; a read error may explain this. The chain uses TRBV4-1 and TRBJ1-6, with D perhaps TRBD1 (5 bases). From germline, CDR1 is MGHRA and CDR2 YSYEKL. This CDR3 has 13 residues. The CDR3 nucleotides are TGCGCCAGCAGCCAAGGGACAAATTCACCCCCCCACTTT. This codes for CASSQGTNSPPHF.

The V and J genes are TRBV29-1 and TRBJ1-2, with TRBD1 identical over 9 bases. The CDR3 totals 13 residues. Germline V gene lookup returns CDR1 SQVTM and CDR2 ANQGSEA. Trimming removed 6 bases from V and 1 base from J; junction bases left unmatched: 3. The CDR3 sequence is CSVGQGDNYGYTF. For the CDR3, the DNA is TGCAGCGTGGGACAGGGCGATAACTATGGCTACACCTTC.

The chain employs TRBV11-2 and TRBJ2-3; no firm D call. This CDR3 comprises 12 residues. V was clipped by 3 bases and J by 6 bases, with 7 bases between them. The germline gives CDR1 SGHAT, CDR2 FQNNGV. DNA for the CDR3: TGTGCCAGCAGCTTTCCTTTGGATACGCAGTATTTT. Translated, it gives CASSFPLDTQYF.